Reported below is one TCR beta chain. What it binds is unknown. MiXCR, run by TCRdb on the reads, gives a single entry per CDR3 protein. The table lists about 62,000 distinct CDR3 sequences, 60% to 80% of them singletons. The data were taken from a study of type 1 regulatory T cells. Study background: T-allo10 is an in vitro-generated, Tr1-enriched CD4 T cell product specific for alloantigen. Overall study results and limits: Compared with non-type 1 regulatory T cells, type 1 regulatory T cells showed a more restricted TCR repertoire.

Trimming left V 2 bases short and J 7 bases short, with 8 bases between. CDR3 length equals 13 residues. The sequence was collected from a human donor in good health. The rearrangement uses TRBV12-3 or TRBV12-4 and TRBJ2-2, with TRBD2 as a possible D gene (6 bases). Sequencing used cultured non-Tr1 T cells, either the whole culture or a sorted T cell fraction (not recorded which). The CDR3 bases are TGTGCCAGCAGTTTAAGGGAGGACGGGGAGCTGTTTTTT. It specifies CASSLREDGELFF.